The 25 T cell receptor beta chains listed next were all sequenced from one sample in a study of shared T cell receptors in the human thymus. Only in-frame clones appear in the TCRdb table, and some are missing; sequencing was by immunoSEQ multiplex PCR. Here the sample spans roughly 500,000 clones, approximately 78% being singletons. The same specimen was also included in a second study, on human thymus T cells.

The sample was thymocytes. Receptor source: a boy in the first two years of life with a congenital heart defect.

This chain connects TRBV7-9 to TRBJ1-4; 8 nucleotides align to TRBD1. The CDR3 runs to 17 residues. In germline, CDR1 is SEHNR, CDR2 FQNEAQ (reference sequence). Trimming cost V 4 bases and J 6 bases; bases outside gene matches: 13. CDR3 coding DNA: TGTGCCAGCAGCTCGCCCTCTTTGACAGGGGAGGATGAAAAACTGTTTTTT. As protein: CASSSPSLTGEDEKLFF.

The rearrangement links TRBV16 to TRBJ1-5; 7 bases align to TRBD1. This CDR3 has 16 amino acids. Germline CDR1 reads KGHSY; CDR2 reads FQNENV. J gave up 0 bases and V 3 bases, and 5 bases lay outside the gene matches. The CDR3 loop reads CASSHPDRDSNQPQHF. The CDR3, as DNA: TGTGCCAGCAGCCATCCAGACAGGGATAGCAATCAGCCCCAGCATTTT. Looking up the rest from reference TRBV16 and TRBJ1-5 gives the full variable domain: GEEVAQTPKHLVRGEGQKAKLYCAPIKGHSYVFWYQQVLKNEFKFLISFQNENVFDETGMPKERFSAKCLPNSPCSLEIQATKLEDSAVYFCASSHPDRDSNQPQHFGDGTRLSIL.

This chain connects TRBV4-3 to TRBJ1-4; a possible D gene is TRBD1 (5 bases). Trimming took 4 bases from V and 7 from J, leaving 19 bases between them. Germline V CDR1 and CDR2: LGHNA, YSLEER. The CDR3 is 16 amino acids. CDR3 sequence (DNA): TGCGCCAGCAGCCCAATACGGCGGGGGGGAAGTGAAAAACTGTTTTTT. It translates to CASSPIRRGGSEKLFF.

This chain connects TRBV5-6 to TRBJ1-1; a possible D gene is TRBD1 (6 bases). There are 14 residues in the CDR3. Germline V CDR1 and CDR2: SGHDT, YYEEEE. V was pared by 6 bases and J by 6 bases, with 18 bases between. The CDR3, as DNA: TGTGCCAGCAACACGGGGGGGGGCAGGGCTGAAGCTTTCTTT. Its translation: CASNTGGGRAEAFF.

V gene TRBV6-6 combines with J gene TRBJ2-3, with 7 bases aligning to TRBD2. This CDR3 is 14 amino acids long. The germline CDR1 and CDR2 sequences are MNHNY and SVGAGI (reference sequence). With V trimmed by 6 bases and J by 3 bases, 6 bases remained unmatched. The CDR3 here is CASSLAEGTDTQYF. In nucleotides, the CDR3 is TGTGCCAGCAGCCTAGCGGAGGGGACAGATACGCAGTATTTT.

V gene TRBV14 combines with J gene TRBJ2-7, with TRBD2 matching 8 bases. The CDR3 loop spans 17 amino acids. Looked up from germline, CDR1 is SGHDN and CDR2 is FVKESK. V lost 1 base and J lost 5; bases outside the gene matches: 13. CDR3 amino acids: CASSQVPTSGTFHEQYF. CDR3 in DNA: TGTGCCAGCAGCCAAGTACCTACTAGCGGAACATTCCACGAGCAGTACTTC.

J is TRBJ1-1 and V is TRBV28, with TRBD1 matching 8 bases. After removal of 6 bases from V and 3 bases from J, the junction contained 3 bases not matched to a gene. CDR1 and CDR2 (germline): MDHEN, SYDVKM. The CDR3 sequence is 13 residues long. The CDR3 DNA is TGTGCCAGCAGCTCGGACAGGGACACTGAAGCTTTCTTT. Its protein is CASSSDRDTEAFF.

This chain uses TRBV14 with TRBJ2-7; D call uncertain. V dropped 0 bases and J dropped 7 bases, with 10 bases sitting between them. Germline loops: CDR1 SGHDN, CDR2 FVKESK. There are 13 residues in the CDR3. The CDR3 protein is CASSQDRVTEQYF. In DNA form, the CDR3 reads TGTGCCAGCAGCCAAGATCGGGTGACGGAGCAGTACTTC.

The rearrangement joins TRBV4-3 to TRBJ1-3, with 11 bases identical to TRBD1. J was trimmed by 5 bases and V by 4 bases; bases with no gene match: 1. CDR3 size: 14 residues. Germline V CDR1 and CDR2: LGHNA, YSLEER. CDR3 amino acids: CASSPDRGRNTIYF. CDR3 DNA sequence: TGCGCCAGCAGCCCGGACAGGGGGCGAAACACCATATATTTT.

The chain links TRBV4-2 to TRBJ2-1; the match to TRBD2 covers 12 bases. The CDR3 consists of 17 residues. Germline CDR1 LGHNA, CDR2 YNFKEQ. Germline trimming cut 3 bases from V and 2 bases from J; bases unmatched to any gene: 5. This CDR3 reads CASSHERLAGAYNEQFF. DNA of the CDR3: TGTGCCAGCAGCCATGAGAGACTAGCGGGAGCCTACAATGAGCAGTTCTTC.

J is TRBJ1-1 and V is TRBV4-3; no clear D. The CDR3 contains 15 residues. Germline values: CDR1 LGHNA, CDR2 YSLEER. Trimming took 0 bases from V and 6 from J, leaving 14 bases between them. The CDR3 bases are TGCGCCAGCAGCCAAGATGGACGACGGAGGGCTGAAGCTTTCTTT. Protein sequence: CASSQDGRRRAEAFF.

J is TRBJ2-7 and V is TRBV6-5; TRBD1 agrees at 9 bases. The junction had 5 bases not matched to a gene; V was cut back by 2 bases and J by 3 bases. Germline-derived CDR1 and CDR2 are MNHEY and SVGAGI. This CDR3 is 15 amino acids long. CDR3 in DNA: TGTGCCAGCAGTTACCTGGGACAGGGCCACTACGAGCAGTACTTC. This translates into CASSYLGQGHYEQYF.

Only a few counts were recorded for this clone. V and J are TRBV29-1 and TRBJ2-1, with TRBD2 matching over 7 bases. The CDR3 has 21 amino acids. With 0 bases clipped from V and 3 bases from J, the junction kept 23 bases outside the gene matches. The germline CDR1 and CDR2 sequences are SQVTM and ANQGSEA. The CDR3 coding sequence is TGCAGCGTTGAAGAGAATCGCGGGTCTTACCGGGAGGCCCTATGCTACAATGAGCAGTTCTTC. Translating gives CSVEENRGSYREALCYNEQFF.

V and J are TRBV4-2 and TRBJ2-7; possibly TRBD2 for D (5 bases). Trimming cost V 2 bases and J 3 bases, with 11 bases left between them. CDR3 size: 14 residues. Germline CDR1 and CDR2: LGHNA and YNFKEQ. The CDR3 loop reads CASSQWSEGYEQYF. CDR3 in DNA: TGTGCCAGCAGCCAATGGTCAGAGGGCTACGAGCAGTACTTC.

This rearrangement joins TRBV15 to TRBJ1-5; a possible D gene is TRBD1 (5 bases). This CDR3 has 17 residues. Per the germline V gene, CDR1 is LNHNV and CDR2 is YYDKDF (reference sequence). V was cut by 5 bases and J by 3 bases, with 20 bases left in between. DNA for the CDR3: TGTGCCACCAGCTCAACCCTCGGGGGTTCGTTCAATCAGCCCCAGCATTTT. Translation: CATSSTLGGSFNQPQHF.

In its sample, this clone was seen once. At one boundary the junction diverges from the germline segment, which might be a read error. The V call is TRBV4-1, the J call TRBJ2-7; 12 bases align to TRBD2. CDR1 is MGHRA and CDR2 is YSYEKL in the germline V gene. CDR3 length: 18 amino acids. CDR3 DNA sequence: TGCGCCAGCAGCCAAGATAGTGCTAGCGGGAGGGACTCCGACGAGCAGTACTTC. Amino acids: CASSQDSASGRDSDEQYF.

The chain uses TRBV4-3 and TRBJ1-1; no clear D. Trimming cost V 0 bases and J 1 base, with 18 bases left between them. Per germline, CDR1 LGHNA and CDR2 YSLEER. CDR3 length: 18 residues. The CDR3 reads CASSQDDEGSQSNTEAFF. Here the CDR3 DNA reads TGCGCCAGCAGCCAAGATGATGAGGGATCCCAATCGAACACTGAAGCTTTCTTT.

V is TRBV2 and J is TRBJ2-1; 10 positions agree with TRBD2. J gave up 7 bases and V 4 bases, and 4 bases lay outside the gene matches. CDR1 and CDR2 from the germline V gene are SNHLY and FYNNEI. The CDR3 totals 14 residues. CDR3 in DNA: TGTGCCAGCAGTGTAGCGGGAGGAGGGAATGAGCAGTTCTTC. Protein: CASSVAGGGNEQFF. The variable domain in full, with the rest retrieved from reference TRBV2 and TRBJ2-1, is EPEVTQTPSHQVTQMGQEVILRCVPISNHLYFYWYRQILGQKVEFLVSFYNNEISEKSEIFDDQFSVERPDGSNFTLKIRSTKLEDSAMYFCASSVAGGGNEQFFGPGTRLTVL.

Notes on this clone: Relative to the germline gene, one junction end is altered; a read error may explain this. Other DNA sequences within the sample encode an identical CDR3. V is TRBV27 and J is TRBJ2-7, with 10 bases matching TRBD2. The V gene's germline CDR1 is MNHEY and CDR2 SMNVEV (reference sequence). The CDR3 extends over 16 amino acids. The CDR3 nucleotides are TGCGCCAGCAGTGTCCTCCCTCTAGCGGGAGTGAACGAGCAGTACTTC. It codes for CASSVLPLAGVNEQYF.

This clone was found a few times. CDR3 region: CASGFHSGRAPNTGELFF. CDR3 DNA: TGTGCTAGTGGTTTTCATAGCGGGAGGGCACCGAACACCGGGGAGCTGTTTTTT. The chain combines TRBV12-5 with TRBJ2-2, with 11 nucleotides matching TRBD2. Germline V gene data show CDR1 as LGHNT and CDR2 as FRNRAP. The CDR3 spans 18 residues. V gave up 3 bases and J gave up 0 bases; unmatched junction bases: 6.

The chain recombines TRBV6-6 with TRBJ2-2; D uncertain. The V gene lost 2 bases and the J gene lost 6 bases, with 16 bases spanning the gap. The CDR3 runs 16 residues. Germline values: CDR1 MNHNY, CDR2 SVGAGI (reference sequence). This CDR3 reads CASSYPPQRKAGELFF. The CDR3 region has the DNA TGTGCCAGCAGTTACCCCCCCCAGCGAAAAGCCGGGGAGCTGTTTTTT.

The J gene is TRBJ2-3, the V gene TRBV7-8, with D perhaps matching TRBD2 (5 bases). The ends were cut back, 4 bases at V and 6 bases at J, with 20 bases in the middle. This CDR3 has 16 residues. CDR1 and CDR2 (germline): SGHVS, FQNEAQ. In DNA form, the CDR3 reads TGTGCCAGCAGCTCCCTCCAATTTAGGAGGTTCGATACGCAGTATTTT. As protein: CASSSLQFRRFDTQYF.

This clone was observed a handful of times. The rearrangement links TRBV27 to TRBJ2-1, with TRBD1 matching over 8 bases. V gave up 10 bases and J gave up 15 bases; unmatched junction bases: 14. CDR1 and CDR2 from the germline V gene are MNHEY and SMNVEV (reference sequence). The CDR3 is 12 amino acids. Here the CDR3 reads CATLGLKGTGFF. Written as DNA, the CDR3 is TGTGCCACCCTCGGGCTGAAAGGGACAGGGTTCTTC.

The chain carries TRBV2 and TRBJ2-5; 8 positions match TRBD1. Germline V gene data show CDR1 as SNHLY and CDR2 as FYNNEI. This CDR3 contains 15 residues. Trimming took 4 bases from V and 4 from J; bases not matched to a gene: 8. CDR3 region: CASSVQSTGGETQYF. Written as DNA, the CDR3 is TGTGCCAGCAGTGTACAATCCACAGGGGGAGAGACCCAGTACTTC.

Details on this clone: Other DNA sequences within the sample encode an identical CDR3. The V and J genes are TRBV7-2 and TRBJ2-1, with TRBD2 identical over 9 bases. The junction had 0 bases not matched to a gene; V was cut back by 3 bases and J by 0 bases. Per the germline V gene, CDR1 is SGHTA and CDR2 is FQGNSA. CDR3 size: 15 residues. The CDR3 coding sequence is TGTGCCAGCAGCTTTAGCGGGAGCTCCTACAATGAGCAGTTCTTC. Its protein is CASSFSGSSYNEQFF.